The 20 T cell receptor beta chains listed next were all sequenced from one sample in a study of T cells in Graves' hyperthyroidism and ophthalmopathy. Researchers amplified the TCR beta CDR3 regions from RNA transcripts. TCR CDR3 underwent first-round RT-PCR with the HTBI primer set. TCRdb re-derived calls from the multiplex PCR reads in MiXCR, one entry per CDR3 protein. The table has some 460,000 distinct CDR3 sequences, approximately 14% seen once; the top ten hold 13% to 15%. The sample was blood. The receptors shown here come from a woman aged 18-29 years with Graves' hyperthyroidism.

Ten or more counts support this clonotype. The chain links TRBV15 to TRBJ1-1; TRBD1 aligns across 7 bases. CDR3 length equals 15 residues. Germline loops: CDR1 LNHNV, CDR2 YYDKDF (reference sequence). The trim removed 0 bases at V and 6 bases at J, leaving 7 bases unmatched. The CDR3 spells CATSRDPIRGAEAFF. CDR3 DNA sequence: TGTGCCACCAGCAGAGATCCCATCAGGGGGGCTGAAGCTTTCTTT.

Comment on this clonotype: Just one base apart from a much larger clone, this may be a read error. The chain recombines TRBV20-1 with TRBJ2-5; possible D gene TRBD1, 5 bases. Germline CDR1 reads DFQATT; CDR2 reads SNEGSKA (reference sequence). This CDR3 spans 14 amino acids. V shed 0 bases and J shed 2 bases, with 10 bases lying between them. The CDR3 here is CSARDLDRQETQYF. The DNA for the CDR3 is TGCAGTGCTAGAGACCTAGACAGACAAGAGACCCAGTACTTC.

The rearrangement joins TRBV28 to TRBJ2-7; 13 bases are a match to TRBD2. J gave up 3 bases and V 3 bases, and 5 bases lay outside the gene matches. This CDR3 contains 16 residues. Germline V gene sequence: CDR1 MDHEN, CDR2 SYDVKM. The CDR3 DNA reads as TGTGCCAGCAGTTTCCCCGGACTAGCGGGAGACTACGAGCAGTACTTC. This gives the protein CASSFPGLAGDYEQYF.

In this sample, this clonotype turned up many times. The rearrangement links TRBV18 to TRBJ2-1; possible D gene TRBD1, 5 bases. V was cut by 6 bases and J by 7 bases, with 22 bases left in between. Looked up from germline, CDR1 is KGHSH and CDR2 is LQKENI. CDR3 length: 16 amino acids. CDR3 in amino acids: CASSFLETASANEQFF. The CDR3 DNA sequence: TGTGCCAGCTCCTTCCTCGAGACAGCCTCGGCAAATGAGCAGTTCTTC.

Of note for this clonotype: The junction differs from germline at one of its ends, possibly a read error. The chain recombines TRBV19 with TRBJ2-1; 10 bases are shared with TRBD2. The CDR3 loop spans 15 amino acids. Germline loops: CDR1 LNHDA, CDR2 SQIVND (reference sequence). Written as DNA, the CDR3 is TGTGCCAGTAGTAGTAGCGGGAGGCCCTACGATGAGCAGTTCTTC. It codes for CASSSSGRPYDEQFF. Full variable domain (outside the CDR3, taken from reference TRBV19 and TRBJ2-1): DGGITQSPKYLFRKEGQNVTLSCEQNLNHDAMYWYRQDPGQGLRLIYYSQIVNDFQKGDIAEGYSVSREKKESFPLTVTSAQKNPTAFYLCASSSSGRPYDEQFFGPGTRLTVL.

There are many counts of this clonotype. The V call is TRBV7-6, the J call TRBJ2-1, with 10 bases lining up with TRBD2. J gave up 6 bases and V 4 bases, and 15 bases lay outside the gene matches. The CDR3 consists of 18 residues. Per germline, CDR1 SGHVS and CDR2 FNYEAQ. CDR3 coding DNA: TGTGCCAGCAGCTCCAACCCCTTACTAGCGGGAAATCGCAATGAGCAGTTCTTC. Its translation: CASSSNPLLAGNRNEQFF.

V gene TRBV7-6 combines with J gene TRBJ2-1; D possibly corresponds to TRBD2 (5 bases). CDR3 length: 15 amino acids. The germline CDR1 and CDR2 sequences are SGHVS and FNYEAQ. The V gene lost 4 bases and the J gene lost 0 bases, with 10 bases spanning the gap. The CDR3 protein is CASSYEGYSYNEQFF. The CDR3 DNA follows: TGTGCCAGCAGCTATGAGGGTTACTCCTACAATGAGCAGTTCTTC.

The chain links TRBV6-6 to TRBJ1-4; 7 bases fit TRBD1. The germline gives CDR1 MNHNY, CDR2 SVGAGI (reference sequence). V dropped 0 bases and J dropped 8; count of bases not matched to a gene: 6. CDR3 length: 15 residues. This CDR3 is CASSYSKGGNEKLFF. As DNA, the CDR3 is TGTGCCAGCAGTTACTCGAAAGGGGGCAACGAAAAACTGTTTTTT.

This clonotype was counted a few times. The chain combines TRBV20-1 with TRBJ1-3; TRBD1 agrees at 7 bases. This CDR3 contains 14 residues. J gave up 0 bases and V 4 bases, and 3 bases lay outside the gene matches. CDR1 and CDR2 from the germline V gene are DFQATT and SNEGSKA (reference sequence). Written as DNA, the CDR3 is TGCAGTGCTACAACAGGGGCCTCTGGAAACACCATATATTTT. It translates to CSATTGASGNTIYF.

As concerns this clonotype: The conserved phenylalanine or tryptophan is not found at the CDR3 terminus, so this likely reflects a read error. V usage is TRBV5-1 and J usage is TRBJ1-1; maybe TRBD1 (6 bases). V lost 3 bases and J 2 bases, leaving 8 bases between the germline ends. Germline CDR1 SGHRS, CDR2 YFSETQ. CDR3 length: 13 amino acids. As DNA, the CDR3 is TGCGCCAGCAGCTCGGGGACAAACACTGAAGCTTTCCTT. Amino acid sequence: CASSSGTNTEAFL.

Many counts were recorded for this clonotype. V is TRBV18 and J is TRBJ1-4; possible D gene TRBD1, 5 bases. CDR1 is KGHSH and CDR2 is LQKENI in the germline V gene. The germline V and J ends were trimmed by 3 bases and 4 bases, with 9 bases remaining between them. CDR3 size: 14 residues. The CDR3 DNA is TGTGCCAGCTCACCGACAGAGGTTAATGAAAAACTGTTTTTT. This encodes CASSPTEVNEKLFF. Combining the CDR3 with reference TRBV18 and TRBJ1-4 gives the whole variable domain NAGVMQNPRHLVRRRGQEARLRCSPMKGHSHVYWYRQLPEEGLKFMVYLQKENIIDESGMPKERFSAEFPKEGPSILRIQQVVRGDSAAYFCASSPTEVNEKLFFGSGTQLSVL.

Many counts were recorded for this clonotype. The CDR3: CASTEAGVDEQYF. CDR3 sequence (DNA): TGTGCCAGCACCGAAGCGGGGGTAGACGAGCAGTACTTC. This chain links TRBV7-2 with TRBJ2-7; 8 bases agree with TRBD2. Germline V gives CDR1 SGHTA, CDR2 FQGNSA. V trimming: 7 bases; J trimming: 5 bases; junction bases outside the gene matches: 7. CDR3 length: 13 amino acids.

Only a few counts were recorded for this clonotype. The rearrangement links TRBV6-2 or TRBV6-3 to TRBJ1-1; TRBD1 might be the D (6 bases). Trimming took 4 bases from V and 6 from J, leaving 21 bases between them. Germline V CDR1 and CDR2: MNHEY, SVGEGT. CDR3 length equals 16 residues. CDR3 nucleotides: TGTGCCAGCAGTTCCAACGTTGGGGGGGCGTCAGCTGAAGCTTTCTTT. Protein sequence: CASSSNVGGASAEAFF.

The J gene is TRBJ1-1, the V gene TRBV30; 8 nucleotides align to TRBD1. The J segment lost 0 bases and the V segment lost 8 bases, leaving 5 bases of the junction unmatched. The CDR3 totals 13 residues. From germline, CDR1 is GTSNPN and CDR2 SVGIG (reference sequence). The CDR3 is CAHRTGMNTEAFF. DNA of the CDR3: TGTGCCCACAGGACAGGGATGAACACTGAAGCTTTCTTT.

Only a few counts were recorded for this clonotype. This chain uses TRBV14 with TRBJ2-3; unclear D gene. CDR1 and CDR2 from the germline V gene are SGHDN and FVKESK. V was cut by 2 bases and J by 0 bases, with 15 bases left in between. CDR3 size: 17 residues. The CDR3 reads CASSQKVVTLSTDTQYF. CDR3 bases: TGTGCCAGCAGCCAAAAAGTGGTGACCCTCAGCACAGATACGCAGTATTTT.

Regarding this clonotype: A single base separates this from a much larger clone, so it may be a read error. CDR3 in DNA: TGCAGTGCTAGCCGCTACGGACTAGTGGGAGGAGGGGTGGCCACAGATACGCAGTATTTT. Its translation is CSASRYGLVGGGVATDTQYF. V is TRBV20-1 and J is TRBJ2-3, with 7 bases lining up with TRBD2. The germline CDR1 and CDR2 sequences are DFQATT and SNEGSKA (reference sequence). The length of the CDR3 is 20 residues. After removal of 3 bases from V and 2 bases from J, the junction contained 23 bases not matched to a gene.

The rearrangement joins TRBV7-8 to TRBJ1-5, with D perhaps matching TRBD1 (5 bases). Trimming pared 5 bases from V and 5 bases from J, leaving 16 bases between. The CDR3 is 15 residues long. Germline CDR1 is SGHVS and CDR2 is FQNEAQ. The DNA of the CDR3 is TGTGCCAGCAGCCCATCTCGGGGGATCGATCAGCCCCAGCATTTT. Encoded protein: CASSPSRGIDQPQHF.

This clonotype was found many times. Its ends do not fully match the called genes, so a read error is possible. The genes are TRBV2 and TRBJ2-7; a possible D gene is TRBD1 (6 bases). The CDR3 spans 13 residues. Germline assignment: CDR1 SNHLY and CDR2 FYNNEI. The CDR3 nucleotides are TGTGCCAGCAGGGGGGCCTTACGTTCCGAGCAGTGCTTC. Translation gives CASRGALRSEQCF.

Regarding this clonotype: Given a much more abundant clone one base away, this may be a read error. Since the CDR3 does not end with the conserved phenylalanine or tryptophan, this likely comes from a read error. The chain uses TRBV11-2 and TRBJ1-3; a possible D gene is TRBD1 (6 bases). This CDR3 comprises 15 residues. The V gene's germline CDR1 is SGHAT and CDR2 FQNNGV. V gave up 4 bases and J gave up 0 bases, with 10 bases separating them. CDR3 DNA: TGTGCCAGCAGCTCGACCAGGGGCTCTGGAAACACCATATATCTT. Translating gives CASSSTRGSGNTIYL.

As regards this clonotype: Being one base from a much bigger clone, this may be a read error. The chain uses TRBV3-1 and TRBJ1-5; D ambiguous. This CDR3 is 14 amino acids long. The V end was cut by 1 base, the J end by 7 bases, with 11 bases between. Germline assignment: CDR1 LGHDT and CDR2 YNNKEL (reference sequence). The CDR3 loop is CASSQGTWKQPQHF. The CDR3 nucleotides read TGTGCCAGCAGCCAAGGAACATGGAAACAGCCCCAGCATTTT.